A selection of T cell receptor beta chains follows, all from one sample in a study of T-cell memory formation after mild COVID-19. TCRdb recomputed calls from the 5' RACE reads with MiXCR, one row per CDR3 protein. The sample contains 560,000 or so distinct CDR3 sequences, roughly 17% of which appear only once. The source material was PBMCs or a T cell subset sorted from them (not recorded which). Receptors were obtained from an adult woman who had mild COVID-19 (a few samples of this study predate the infection). Cell type and time point are not known. Both conserved end residues are part of each CDR3. Fields, in order: clone size, D gene, V gene, J gene, CDR3 length, CDR3 DNA, CDR3 protein. The D gene is left open where the match is weak. Part of the rows lack a size; the others show once, few, many or a class for expanded clones.

clone size: once
D gene: TRBD1
V gene: TRBV2
J gene: TRBJ1-1
CDR3 length: 15
CDR3 DNA: TGTGCCAGCAGCTCTGGACAGGGGGCTGGAACTGAAGCTTTCTTT
CDR3 protein: CASSSGQGAGTEAFF

clone size: few
D gene: TRBD2
V gene: TRBV12-3/TRBV12-4
J gene: TRBJ2-1
CDR3 length: 18
CDR3 DNA: TGTGCCAGCAGGAGCGGGACTAGCGATTTTAGCTCCTACAATGAGCAGTTCTTC
CDR3 protein: CASRSGTSDFSSYNEQFF

clone size: NA
D gene: TRBD2
V gene: TRBV5-4
J gene: TRBJ2-5
CDR3 length: 15
CDR3 DNA: TGTGCCAGCAGCCAAGGACTAGCGGCTCGGGAGACCCAGTACTTC
CDR3 protein: CASSQGLAARETQYF

clone size: few
D gene: TRBD2
V gene: TRBV6-5
J gene: TRBJ2-5
CDR3 length: 14
CDR3 DNA: TGTGCCAGCAGCCTGCTAGCGGGAGAAGAGACCCAGTACTTC
CDR3 protein: CASSLLAGEETQYF

clone size: NA
D gene: NA
V gene: TRBV12-3/TRBV12-4
J gene: TRBJ1-1
CDR3 length: 16
CDR3 DNA: TGTGCCAGCAGTTCGACGTCTGGACGTATAGGCTTCATGGCTTTCTTT
CDR3 protein: CASSSTSGRIGFMAFF

clone size: NA
D gene: TRBD1
V gene: TRBV4-3
J gene: TRBJ2-3
CDR3 length: 17
CDR3 DNA: TGCGCCAGCAGCCATTCCGCAGACAGGGATCTAACAGATACGCAGTATTTT
CDR3 protein: CASSHSADRDLTDTQYF

clone size: NA
D gene: NA
V gene: TRBV7-9
J gene: TRBJ2-1
CDR3 length: 14
CDR3 DNA: TGTGCCAGCAGCCATAGCGGCTCCTACAATGAGCAGTTCTTC
CDR3 protein: CASSHSGSYNEQFF

clone size: NA
D gene: TRBD2
V gene: TRBV20-1
J gene: TRBJ2-5
CDR3 length: 14
CDR3 DNA: TGCAGTGCTAGAGATGGACTAGCGGGAGAGACCCAGTACTTC
CDR3 protein: CSARDGLAGETQYF

clone size: few
D gene: NA
V gene: TRBV2
J gene: TRBJ1-2
CDR3 length: 12
CDR3 DNA: TGTGCCAGCCTCCCAGATACTTATGGCTACACCTTC
CDR3 protein: CASLPDTYGYTF

clone size: NA
D gene: NA
V gene: TRBV27
J gene: TRBJ2-1
CDR3 length: 14
CDR3 DNA: TGTGCCAGCAGTTCCGATGGGGGGAGCAATGAGCAGTTCTTC
CDR3 protein: CASSSDGGSNEQFF

clone size: NA
D gene: NA
V gene: TRBV10-3
J gene: TRBJ2-7
CDR3 length: 15
CDR3 DNA: TGTGCCATCAGTGAGTCCATCGGGAGCTCCTACGAGCAGTACTTC
CDR3 protein: CAISESIGSSYEQYF

clone size: many
D gene: TRBD2
V gene: TRBV9
J gene: TRBJ2-1
CDR3 length: 15
CDR3 DNA: TGTGCCAGCAGCGCCTCAAATCGGGGGGTCAATGAGCAGTTCTTC
CDR3 protein: CASSASNRGVNEQFF

clone size: many
D gene: NA
V gene: TRBV7-9
J gene: TRBJ2-7
CDR3 length: 14
CDR3 DNA: TGTGCCAGCAGCTTATCGGATTCGGCCTACGAGCAGTACTTC
CDR3 protein: CASSLSDSAYEQYF

clone size: NA
D gene: NA
V gene: TRBV7-6
J gene: TRBJ2-1
CDR3 length: 15
CDR3 DNA: TGTGCCAGCAGCTTAGAAAGTAGGGGGTCCGGTGAGCAGTTCTTC
CDR3 protein: CASSLESRGSGEQFF

clone size: NA
D gene: NA
V gene: TRBV15
J gene: TRBJ1-6
CDR3 length: 15
CDR3 DNA: TGTGCCACCAGCAGCCGGCAAGGGGCAGCGTCACCCCTCCACTTT
CDR3 protein: CATSSRQGAASPLHF

clone size: few
D gene: NA
V gene: TRBV10-3
J gene: TRBJ2-7
CDR3 length: 14
CDR3 DNA: TGTGCCATCAGTGAGTCGGTGGGGACCTACGAGCAGTACTTC
CDR3 protein: CAISESVGTYEQYF

clone size: NA
D gene: TRBD2
V gene: TRBV5-1
J gene: TRBJ2-5
CDR3 length: 15
CDR3 DNA: TGCGCCAGCAGCTTGGGACTAGCGACTCAAGAGACCCAGTACTTC
CDR3 protein: CASSLGLATQETQYF

clone size: few
D gene: NA
V gene: TRBV24-1
J gene: TRBJ2-2
CDR3 length: 14
CDR3 DNA: TGTGCCACCAGTGATGCGGGCGACACCGGGGAGCTGTTTTTT
CDR3 protein: CATSDAGDTGELFF

clone size: NA
D gene: NA
V gene: TRBV7-2
J gene: TRBJ2-1
CDR3 length: 15
CDR3 DNA: TGTGCCAGCAGCTCAGAGGGGGGCGCCCACAATGAGCAGTTCTTC
CDR3 protein: CASSSEGGAHNEQFF

clone size: few
D gene: TRBD2
V gene: TRBV9
J gene: TRBJ2-7
CDR3 length: 14
CDR3 DNA: TGTGCCAGCAGCGTCAGAATAGCGGGAGGCGAGCAGTACTTC
CDR3 protein: CASSVRIAGGEQYF

clone size: many
D gene: NA
V gene: TRBV5-1
J gene: TRBJ2-5
CDR3 length: 14
CDR3 DNA: TGTGCCAGCAGCTTGGGGGGCTACCAAGAGACCCAGTACTTC
CDR3 protein: CASSLGGYQETQYF

clone size: few
D gene: TRBD2
V gene: TRBV7-2
J gene: TRBJ2-5
CDR3 length: 19
CDR3 DNA: TGTGCCAGCAGCCTAGGACTAGCGGGGGGGCCGACGGTCCAAGAGACCCAGTACTTC
CDR3 protein: CASSLGLAGGPTVQETQYF

clone size: few
D gene: NA
V gene: TRBV7-9
J gene: TRBJ2-7
CDR3 length: 15
CDR3 DNA: TGTGCCAGCAGCCGCCCGGCGGGAATCTTTTACGAGCAGTACTTC
CDR3 protein: CASSRPAGIFYEQYF

clone size: NA
D gene: NA
V gene: TRBV12-3/TRBV12-4
J gene: TRBJ1-1
CDR3 length: 17
CDR3 DNA: TGTGCCAGCAGTTTGGGGGGGGACGGTCTCATGAACACTGAAGCTTTCTTT
CDR3 protein: CASSLGGDGLMNTEAFF

clone size: few
D gene: NA
V gene: TRBV3-1
J gene: TRBJ2-1
CDR3 length: 13
CDR3 DNA: TGTGCCAGCAGCCGGGACAACTACAATGAGCAGTTCTTC
CDR3 protein: CASSRDNYNEQFF

clone size: NA
D gene: NA
V gene: TRBV4-1
J gene: TRBJ2-7
CDR3 length: 16
CDR3 DNA: TGCGCCAGCAGCCAAGTTATGAGGGAAAAGGGCTACGAGCAGTACTTC
CDR3 protein: CASSQVMREKGYEQYF

clone size: many
D gene: NA
V gene: TRBV5-1
J gene: TRBJ2-7
CDR3 length: 11
CDR3 DNA: TGTGCCAGCAGCGACTCCTACGAGCAGTACTTC
CDR3 protein: CASSDSYEQYF

clone size: NA
D gene: NA
V gene: TRBV29-1
J gene: TRBJ2-7
CDR3 length: 13
CDR3 DNA: TGCAGCGTTCAGGAGAAGAGCTCCTACGAGCAGTACTTC
CDR3 protein: CSVQEKSSYEQYF

clone size: NA
D gene: TRBD1
V gene: TRBV20-1
J gene: TRBJ2-7
CDR3 length: 18
CDR3 DNA: TGCAGTGCTAGAGATAATCGCAGGGGGCTTTCGTCGGGGAACGAGCAGTACTTC
CDR3 protein: CSARDNRRGLSSGNEQYF

clone size: NA
D gene: TRBD2
V gene: TRBV29-1
J gene: TRBJ2-3
CDR3 length: 13
CDR3 DNA: TGCAGCGTTAGGGGACTAGCAGCAGATACGCAGTATTTT
CDR3 protein: CSVRGLAADTQYF

clone size: few
D gene: NA
V gene: TRBV5-4
J gene: TRBJ2-1
CDR3 length: 16
CDR3 DNA: TGTGCCAGCAGCTTATTGGAGAAAAGACAAATGATCGGGCAGTTCTTC
CDR3 protein: CASSLLEKRQMIGQFF

clone size: few
D gene: NA
V gene: TRBV4-1
J gene: TRBJ2-7
CDR3 length: 15
CDR3 DNA: TGCGCCAGCAGCCAAGAGGGCGCACTCTACTACGAGCAGTACTTC
CDR3 protein: CASSQEGALYYEQYF

clone size: few
D gene: NA
V gene: TRBV29-1
J gene: TRBJ2-5
CDR3 length: 12
CDR3 DNA: TGCAGCGTTCGGGACAAGTGGGAGACCCAGTACTTC
CDR3 protein: CSVRDKWETQYF

clone size: NA
D gene: TRBD2
V gene: TRBV20-1
J gene: TRBJ2-1
CDR3 length: 15
CDR3 DNA: TGCAGTGCTAGAGGACGCGGGGGGGCGTCAAGCGGGCAGTTCTTC
CDR3 protein: CSARGRGGASSGQFF

clone size: few
D gene: TRBD1
V gene: TRBV15
J gene: TRBJ2-7
CDR3 length: 13
CDR3 DNA: TGTGCCACCGCGAGGGACAGAGCCTACGAGCAGTACTTC
CDR3 protein: CATARDRAYEQYF

clone size: few
D gene: TRBD1
V gene: TRBV7-2
J gene: TRBJ1-6
CDR3 length: 17
CDR3 DNA: TGTGCCAGCAGCTTAGCCGGGACAGGGGCATATAATTCACCCCTCCACTTT
CDR3 protein: CASSLAGTGAYNSPLHF

clone size: many
D gene: NA
V gene: TRBV20-1
J gene: TRBJ1-6
CDR3 length: 16
CDR3 DNA: TGCAGTGCTAGACCCCCAAACAGACGCGATAATTCACCCCTCCACTTT
CDR3 protein: CSARPPNRRDNSPLHF

clone size: few
D gene: TRBD2
V gene: TRBV7-3
J gene: TRBJ2-1
CDR3 length: 16
CDR3 DNA: TGTGCCAGCAGCATTCGACTAGCGGGGGGGCCGGGTGAGCAGTTCTTC
CDR3 protein: CASSIRLAGGPGEQFF

clone size: NA
D gene: NA
V gene: TRBV27
J gene: TRBJ1-4
CDR3 length: 13
CDR3 DNA: TGTGCCAGCGGGCGCGGATATAATGAAAAACTGTTTTTT
CDR3 protein: CASGRGYNEKLFF

clone size: NA
D gene: NA
V gene: TRBV9
J gene: TRBJ2-6
CDR3 length: 16
CDR3 DNA: TGTGCCAGCAGCGTCTCACATGGCTCTGGGGCCAACGTCCTGACTTTC
CDR3 protein: CASSVSHGSGANVLTF

clone size: NA
D gene: NA
V gene: TRBV5-5
J gene: TRBJ1-3
CDR3 length: 16
CDR3 DNA: TGTGCCAGCAGCTTGAATCAGGGGTTATCCGGAAACACCATATATTTT
CDR3 protein: CASSLNQGLSGNTIYF

clone size: many
D gene: NA
V gene: TRBV12-3/TRBV12-4
J gene: TRBJ1-1
CDR3 length: 13
CDR3 DNA: TGTGCCAGCAGCCGAATCGGGCGAGCTGAAGCTTTCTTT
CDR3 protein: CASSRIGRAEAFF

clone size: few
D gene: TRBD2
V gene: TRBV5-4
J gene: TRBJ2-3
CDR3 length: 17
CDR3 DNA: TGTGCCAGCAGCTCGCGAGGACTAGCGGGGTTAAGGGATACGCAGTATTTT
CDR3 protein: CASSSRGLAGLRDTQYF

clone size: few
D gene: TRBD1
V gene: TRBV5-1
J gene: TRBJ1-2
CDR3 length: 15
CDR3 DNA: TGCGCCAGCAGCCTCGGACAGGGGGCCTACTATGGCTACACCTTC
CDR3 protein: CASSLGQGAYYGYTF

clone size: NA
D gene: TRBD1
V gene: TRBV5-1
J gene: TRBJ2-5
CDR3 length: 14
CDR3 DNA: TGCGCCAGCAGTCCGGGACAGAGTGGAGAGACCCAGTACTTC
CDR3 protein: CASSPGQSGETQYF

clone size: many
D gene: NA
V gene: TRBV5-1
J gene: TRBJ2-3
CDR3 length: 15
CDR3 DNA: TGCGCCAGCAGCTTGGGGTCCTTGAGCACAGATACGCAGTATTTT
CDR3 protein: CASSLGSLSTDTQYF

clone size: NA
D gene: TRBD2
V gene: TRBV11-2
J gene: TRBJ2-3
CDR3 length: 18
CDR3 DNA: TGTGCCAGCAGCTCGGGACTAGCGGGATCGGGTAGCACAGATACGCAGTATTTT
CDR3 protein: CASSSGLAGSGSTDTQYF

clone size: NA
D gene: NA
V gene: TRBV2
J gene: TRBJ2-5
CDR3 length: 15
CDR3 DNA: TGTGCCAGCAGTGAAGGGGCAGAGTACCAAGAGACCCAGTACTTC
CDR3 protein: CASSEGAEYQETQYF

clone size: few
D gene: NA
V gene: TRBV5-1
J gene: TRBJ2-3
CDR3 length: 14
CDR3 DNA: TGCGCCAGCAGTATGACCAGGCCCACAGATACGCAGTATTTT
CDR3 protein: CASSMTRPTDTQYF

clone size: many
D gene: NA
V gene: TRBV7-9
J gene: TRBJ1-4
CDR3 length: 16
CDR3 DNA: TGTGCCAGCAGCTACGGACAGATATCCCTTAATGAAAAACTGTTTTTT
CDR3 protein: CASSYGQISLNEKLFF

clone size: NA
D gene: TRBD1
V gene: TRBV6-2/TRBV6-3
J gene: TRBJ2-1
CDR3 length: 13
CDR3 DNA: TGTGCCAGCAGTACCCTAAACAGGGGCAGCCAGTTCTTC
CDR3 protein: CASSTLNRGSQFF

clone size: few
D gene: NA
V gene: TRBV7-3
J gene: TRBJ2-5
CDR3 length: 16
CDR3 DNA: TGTGCCAGCAGCTTAAGGGGACGTGTTTCGGGAGAGACCCAGTACTTC
CDR3 protein: CASSLRGRVSGETQYF